This T cell receptor beta chain was obtained from a study of blood T cells in healthy people across ages. For the second PCR, which ran for about 7 to 11 cycles, a sample-barcoded 5' primer and a J-beta primer mix were used. TCRdb reprocessed the 5' RACE reads with MiXCR, giving one entry per CDR3 protein. Of approximately 780,000 distinct CDR3 sequences in the sample, 25% to 30% are singletons; the top ten hold under 3%. Each sample yielded at least 5.5 micrograms of PBMC total RNA. Germline CDR1 DFQATT, CDR2 SNEGSKA (reference sequence). Trimming took off 6 bases at V and 3 bases at J, with 17 bases between the two ends. The CDR3 length is 14 residues. These data were likewise used in another study, on T cells of mothers and their children. As reported in that work: A slight, non-significant increase in overlap was found for related mother-child pairs relative to unrelated pairs.

The V and J genes are TRBV20-1 and TRBJ2-5, with D possibly called TRBD1 or TRBD2 (6 bases each). The sequence was collected from a boy younger than 18 in good health. The sample was blood. The CDR3 loop is CSASGGSGEETQYF. The CDR3 bases are TGCAGTGCCTCTGGGGGGTCAGGGGAAGAGACCCAGTACTTC.